Shown below are 18 T cell receptor beta chains from a single sample sequenced in a study of cytomegalovirus exposure and HLA in healthy donors. Sequenced by immunoSEQ multiplex PCR; TCRdb stores in-frame clones only, minus some. The table lists tens of thousands of clones, 94% of them singletons. What was sequenced was PBMCs. These receptors all stem from a woman aged 18-29 years in good health and CMV-seronegative.

The chain employs TRBV30 and TRBJ1-2; D not resolved. Germline-derived CDR1 and CDR2 are GTSNPN and SVGIG (reference sequence). This CDR3 is 13 amino acids long. Deletions cut 4 bases from V and 6 bases from J, with 15 bases between. CDR3 amino acids: CAWTTPGANGYTF. In DNA, the CDR3 is TGTGCCTGGACCACTCCGGGAGCGAATGGCTACACCTTC.

The sample holds one count of this clone. CDR3 DNA: TGCGCCAGCAGCTTGGCCTTGGTGGGGAGTCACAATGAGCAGTTCTTC. Amino acids: CASSLALVGSHNEQFF. The V call is TRBV5-1, the J call TRBJ2-1; perhaps TRBD2 as D (5 bases). Per the germline V gene, CDR1 is SGHRS and CDR2 is YFSETQ. Trimming cost V 0 bases and J 5 bases, with 15 bases left between them. The CDR3 sequence is 16 residues long.

This chain links TRBV28 with TRBJ1-1, with TRBD1 identical over 10 bases. Germline CDR1 is MDHEN and CDR2 is SYDVKM. The V segment lost 4 bases and the J segment 4 bases; nucleotides outside the gene matches: 15. CDR3 size: 18 residues. CDR3 bases: TGTGCCAGCAGTTACATATACACCCGGGACAGGGGATCCACTGAAGCTTTCTTT. As protein: CASSYIYTRDRGSTEAFF.

This chain uses TRBV19 with TRBJ2-5, with a weak D call TRBD1 (6 bases). V shed 9 bases and J shed 2 bases, with 16 bases lying between them. The CDR3 covers 14 residues. Germline-derived CDR1 and CDR2 are LNHDA and SQIVND (reference sequence). CDR3 protein: CASKPGQIQETQYF. The CDR3 region has the DNA TGTGCCAGCAAACCGGGACAAATACAAGAGACCCAGTACTTC.

This chain joins TRBV19 and TRBJ2-3; 10 positions agree with TRBD2. Germline values: CDR1 LNHDA, CDR2 SQIVND (reference sequence). The CDR3 contains 15 residues. V gave up 5 bases and J gave up 2 bases; unmatched junction bases: 4. CDR3 loop: CASSAAGGPTDTQYF. Here the CDR3 DNA reads TGTGCCAGTAGTGCAGCGGGGGGGCCCACAGATACGCAGTATTTT.

The chain carries TRBV9 and TRBJ2-7, with 11 positions matching TRBD1. The germline V gene encodes CDR1 SGDLS and CDR2 YYNGEE. The CDR3 extends over 14 amino acids. With V trimmed by 3 bases and J by 3 bases, 2 bases remained unmatched. CDR3 DNA sequence: TGTGCCAGCAGCGCGGGACAGGGGGACTACGAGCAGTACTTC. Translated: CASSAGQGDYEQYF.

The rearrangement links TRBV30 to TRBJ2-7; D perhaps matches TRBD1 (6 bases). There are 12 residues in the CDR3. Germline CDR1 GTSNPN, CDR2 SVGIG (reference sequence). V lost 5 bases to trimming and J lost 2 bases, with 10 bases between them. CDR3 sequence (DNA): TGTGCCTGGGGAGACAGGCCCTACGAGCAGTACTTC. Amino acids: CAWGDRPYEQYF. Supplemented by reference TRBV30 and TRBJ2-7, the full variable domain reads SQTIHQWPATLVQPVGSPLSLECTVEGTSNPNLYWYRQAAGRGLQLLFYSVGIGQISSEVPQNLSASRPQDRQFILSSKKLLLSDSGFYLCAWGDRPYEQYFGPGTRLTVT.

The chain employs TRBV5-6 and TRBJ2-3; possible D gene TRBD2, 6 bases. The V gene's germline CDR1 is SGHDT and CDR2 YYEEEE. Trimming stripped 3 bases from V and 6 bases from J, with 11 bases between. This CDR3 comprises 13 residues. The CDR3 sequence is CASSWGDLDTQYF. In DNA form, the CDR3 reads TGTGCCAGCAGCTGGGGGGACTTGGATACGCAGTATTTT.

The V and J genes are TRBV27 and TRBJ1-1; a possible D gene is TRBD1 (5 bases). V was clipped by 5 bases and J by 2 bases, with 12 bases between them. CDR1 is MNHEY and CDR2 is SMNVEV in the germline V gene (reference sequence). CDR3 size: 14 residues. CDR3 protein: CASSPAGVNTEAFF. The CDR3 DNA follows: TGTGCCAGCAGTCCCGCGGGGGTTAACACTGAAGCTTTCTTT.

This chain joins TRBV15 and TRBJ1-1; D unresolved. Per germline, CDR1 LNHNV and CDR2 YYDKDF (reference sequence). This CDR3 is 16 amino acids long. Trimming stripped 3 bases from V and 7 bases from J, with 21 bases between. The CDR3 bases are TGTGCCACCAGCAGCCCCGGTGAGATAGGAGCCGATGAAGCTTTCTTT. Translating gives CATSSPGEIGADEAFF.

The V call is TRBV6-1, the J call TRBJ1-5; tentative D call: TRBD1 (6 bases). The CDR3 runs to 14 residues. Germline V lookup: CDR1 MNHNS, CDR2 SASEGT. The ends were cut back, 2 bases at V and 6 bases at J, with 11 bases in the middle. DNA for the CDR3: TGTGCCAGCAGTGAAAATACAGGGATTCAGCCCCAGCATTTT. This translates into CASSENTGIQPQHF.

The chain couples TRBV5-6 to TRBJ2-5; TRBD2 matches 8 bases. The CDR3 sequence is 15 residues long. Looked up from germline, CDR1 is SGHDT and CDR2 is YYEEEE. Germline trimming cut 0 bases from V and 4 bases from J; bases unmatched to any gene: 5. In DNA, the CDR3 is TGTGCCAGCAGCTTGGAACGGGGGGGCATAGAGACCCAGTACTTC. Residues: CASSLERGGIETQYF.

The chain uses TRBV5-5 and TRBJ1-6; 8 bases line up with TRBD1. The germline CDR1 and CDR2 sequences are SGHKS and YYEKEE (reference sequence). The V and J ends lost 3 bases and 9 bases, in that order; junction bases with no gene match: 8. CDR3 length: 15 amino acids. Here the CDR3 DNA reads TGTGCCAGCAGCTCGGGCAGGGGGCGGGTTTCACCCCTCCACTTT. This gives the protein CASSSGRGRVSPLHF.

The V call is TRBV5-1, the J call TRBJ1-3; D is unresolved. V was trimmed by 0 bases and J by 2 bases, leaving 9 bases between them. The CDR3 sequence is 15 residues long. Per germline, CDR1 SGHRS and CDR2 YFSETQ. CDR3 loop: CASSLVGEPGNTIYF. Written as DNA, the CDR3 is TGCGCCAGCAGCTTGGTTGGAGAACCTGGAAACACCATATATTTT.

This clone was seen once. J is TRBJ2-2 and V is TRBV7-2, with a tentative D call TRBD2 (5 bases). CDR1 SGHTA and CDR2 FQGNSA come from the germline V gene. The V gene lost 0 bases and the J gene lost 3 bases, with 8 bases spanning the gap. The CDR3 sequence is 15 residues long. CDR3 amino acids: CASSLAGGYTGELFF. Written as DNA, the CDR3 is TGTGCCAGCAGCTTAGCCGGCGGGTACACCGGGGAGCTGTTTTTT.

The chain uses TRBV15 and TRBJ1-3; tentative D call: TRBD1 (5 bases). This CDR3 is built from 18 residues. The germline gives CDR1 LNHNV, CDR2 YYDKDF (reference sequence). Trimming cost V 0 bases and J 0 bases, with 15 bases left between them. CDR3 DNA: TGTGCCACCAGCAGAGATGGGGTTGGGACTGACTCTGGAAACACCATATATTTT. It specifies CATSRDGVGTDSGNTIYF.

This sequence joins TRBV11-2 and TRBJ2-2; 11 positions agree with TRBD2. V lost 4 bases to trimming and J lost 5 bases; unmatched junction nucleotides: 3. Germline loops: CDR1 SGHAT, CDR2 FQNNGV. This CDR3 contains 15 residues. The CDR3 loop reads CASSYPSGGTGELFF. CDR3 nucleotides: TGTGCCAGCAGCTACCCTAGCGGGGGGACCGGGGAGCTGTTTTTT.

The J gene is TRBJ2-7, the V gene TRBV6-5, with 8 bases matching TRBD1. The CDR3 contains 15 residues. Unmatched junction bases numbered 7, after V lost 6 bases and J lost 0 bases. Germline V gene lookup returns CDR1 MNHEY and CDR2 SVGAGI. DNA of the CDR3: TGTGCCAGCAGCCCGACAGGGGCGAACTCCTACGAGCAGTACTTC. Residues: CASSPTGANSYEQYF.